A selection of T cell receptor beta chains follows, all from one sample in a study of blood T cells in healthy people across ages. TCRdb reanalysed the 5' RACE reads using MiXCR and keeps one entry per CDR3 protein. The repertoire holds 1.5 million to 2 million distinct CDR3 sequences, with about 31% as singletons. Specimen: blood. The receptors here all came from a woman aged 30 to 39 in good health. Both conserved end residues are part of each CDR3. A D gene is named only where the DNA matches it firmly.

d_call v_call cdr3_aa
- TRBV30 CAWSGNEQYF
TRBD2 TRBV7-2 CASSLEGLAGWTDTQYF
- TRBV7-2 CASSLTDSTSYGYTF
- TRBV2 CASKFGEGYGYTF
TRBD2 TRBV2 CASSKTSGGTTDTQYF
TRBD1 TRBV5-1 CASTRDRGYHEQFF
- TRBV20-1 CSALDPTPKNSPLHF
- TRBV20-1 CSVDARVASTDTQYF
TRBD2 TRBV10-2 CASTPRGVAETQYF
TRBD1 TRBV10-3 CAISGPGQGAPDTQYF
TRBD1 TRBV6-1 CASNRGQGGETQYF
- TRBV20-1 CSARGRGGNQPQHF
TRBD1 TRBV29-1 CSVERDRDYGYTF
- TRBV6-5 CASSYSTMMNTEAFF
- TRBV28 CASSLGGPIGANVRTF
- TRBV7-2 CASSLGGPTQQFF
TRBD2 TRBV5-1 CASSFSSSGRARDTQYF
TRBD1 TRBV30 CTCPMDRGSSYEQYF
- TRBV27 CASSLRQGRSYEQYF
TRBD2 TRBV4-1 CASSQVLKVVKAGDMETQYF
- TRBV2 CASSDSARAEAFF
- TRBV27 CATGDAYGYTF
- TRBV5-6 CASSSRPGAKNIQYF
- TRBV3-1 CASSQDSWGNEQFF
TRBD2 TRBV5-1 CASSLELAGPTDTQYF
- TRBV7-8 CASSLRSQFSNQPQHF
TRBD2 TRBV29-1 CSTASGGGDEQFF
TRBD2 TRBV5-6 CASSFIAGYSTDTQYF
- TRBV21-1 CASSTQGLAIKETQYF
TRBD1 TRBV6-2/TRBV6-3 CASIRGLNYNEQFF
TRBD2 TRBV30 CAWSKPTSAGYNEQFF